This TCR beta chain was identified during a study of T cell changes during pregnancy in multiple sclerosis. Produced via immunoSEQ multiplex PCR; TCRdb's table is partial and in-frame only. The top ten hold over 1.5% of the sample, which has 37,000 or so clones, 94% seen once. The ends were cut back, 2 bases at V and 1 base at J, with 8 bases in the middle. The CDR3 has 14 amino acids. Per the germline V gene, CDR1 is SQVTM and CDR2 is ANQGSEA. The TCR was taken from a female donor with multiple sclerosis, enrolled in a pregnancy study. The specimen comprised peripheral blood, sampled in the third trimester of pregnancy. V usage is TRBV29-1 and J usage is TRBJ2-2; no definite D call. CDR3 loop: CSVEPSENTGELFF. CDR3 sequence (DNA): TGCAGCGTTGAACCCAGCGAGAACACCGGGGAGCTGTTTTTT.